The entry that follows covers one T cell receptor (beta chain) sequence. Its antigen is unknown. This specimen belongs to a study of cytomegalovirus exposure and HLA in healthy donors. Vbeta (60) and Jbeta (13) primers were used in the PCR. Only in-frame clones appear in the TCRdb table, and some are missing; sequencing was by immunoSEQ multiplex PCR. Among approximately 130,000 clones, roughly 80% were seen once, and the ten largest hold around 1.2%. Study-wide findings and caveats: Most TCR sequences were seen very rarely across donors, but some public TCRs occurred in many.

Germline V gene lookup returns CDR1 ENHRY and CDR2 SYGVKD. The CDR3 sequence is 11 residues long. V was trimmed by 3 bases and J by 4 bases, leaving 4 bases between them. The rearrangement uses TRBV10-3 and TRBJ2-7; D is undetermined. Material for sequencing was PBMCs. This TCR derives from a man aged 45-65 years in good health and CMV-seronegative. In nucleotides, the CDR3 is TGTGCCATCAGTGACAGGTACGAGCAGTACTTC. This codes for CAISDRYEQYF.